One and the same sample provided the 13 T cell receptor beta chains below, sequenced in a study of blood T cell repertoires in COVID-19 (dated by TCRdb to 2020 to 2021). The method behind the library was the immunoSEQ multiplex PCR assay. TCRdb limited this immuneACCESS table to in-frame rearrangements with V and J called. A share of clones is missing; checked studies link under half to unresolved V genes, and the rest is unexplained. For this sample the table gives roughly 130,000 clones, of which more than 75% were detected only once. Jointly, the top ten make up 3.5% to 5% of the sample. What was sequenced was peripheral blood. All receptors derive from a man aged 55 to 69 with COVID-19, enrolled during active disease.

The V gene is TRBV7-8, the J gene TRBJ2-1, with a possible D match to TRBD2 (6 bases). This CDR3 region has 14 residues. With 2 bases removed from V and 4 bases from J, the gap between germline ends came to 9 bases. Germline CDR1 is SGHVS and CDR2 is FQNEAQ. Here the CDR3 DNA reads TGTGCCAGCAGCTTACCCGGACTATACAATGAGCAGTTCTTC. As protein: CASSLPGLYNEQFF.

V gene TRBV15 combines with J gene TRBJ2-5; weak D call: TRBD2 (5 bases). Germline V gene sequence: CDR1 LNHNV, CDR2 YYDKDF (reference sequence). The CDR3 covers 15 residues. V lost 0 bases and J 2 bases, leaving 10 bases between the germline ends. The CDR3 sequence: CATSRDLRDQETQYF. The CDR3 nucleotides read TGTGCCACCAGCAGAGATCTGAGGGATCAAGAGACCCAGTACTTC.

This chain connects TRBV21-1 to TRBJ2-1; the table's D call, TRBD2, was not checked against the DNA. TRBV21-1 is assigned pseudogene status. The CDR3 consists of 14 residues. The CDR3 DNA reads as TGTGCCAGCACCCCTCAGCGGGAAGGAAATGAGCAGTTCTTC. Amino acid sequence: CASTPQREGNEQFF.

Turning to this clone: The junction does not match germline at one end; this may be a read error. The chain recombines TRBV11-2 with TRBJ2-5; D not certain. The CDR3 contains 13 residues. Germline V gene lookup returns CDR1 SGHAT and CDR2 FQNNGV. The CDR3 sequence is CASSLDIQEAQYF. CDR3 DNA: TGTGCCAGCAGCTTAGATATACAAGAGGCCCAGTACTTC.

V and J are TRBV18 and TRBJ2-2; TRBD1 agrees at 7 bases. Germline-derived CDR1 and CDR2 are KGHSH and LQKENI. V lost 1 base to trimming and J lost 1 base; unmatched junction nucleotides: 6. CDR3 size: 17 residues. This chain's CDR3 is CASSPQQTGLNTGELFF. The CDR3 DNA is TGTGCCAGCTCACCACAGCAGACAGGGCTGAACACCGGGGAGCTGTTTTTT. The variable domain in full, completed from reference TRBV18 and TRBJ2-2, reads NAGVMQNPRHLVRRRGQEARLRCSPMKGHSHVYWYRQLPEEGLKFMVYLQKENIIDESGMPKERFSAEFPKEGPSILRIQQVVRGDSAAYFCASSPQQTGLNTGELFFGEGSRLTVL.

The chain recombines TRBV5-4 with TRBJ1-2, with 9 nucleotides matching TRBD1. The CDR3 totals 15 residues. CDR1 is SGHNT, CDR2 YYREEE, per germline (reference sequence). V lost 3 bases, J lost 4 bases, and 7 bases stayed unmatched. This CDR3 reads CASSSQQGASYGYTF. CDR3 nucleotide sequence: TGTGCCAGCAGCTCCCAACAGGGGGCCAGCTATGGCTACACCTTC.

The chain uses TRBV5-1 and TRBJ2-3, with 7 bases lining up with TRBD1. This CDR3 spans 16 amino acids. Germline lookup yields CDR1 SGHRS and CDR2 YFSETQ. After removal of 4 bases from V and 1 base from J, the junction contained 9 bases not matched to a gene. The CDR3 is CASSPISGGGTDTQYF. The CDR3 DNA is TGCGCCAGCAGCCCAATCTCAGGGGGAGGCACAGATACGCAGTATTTT.

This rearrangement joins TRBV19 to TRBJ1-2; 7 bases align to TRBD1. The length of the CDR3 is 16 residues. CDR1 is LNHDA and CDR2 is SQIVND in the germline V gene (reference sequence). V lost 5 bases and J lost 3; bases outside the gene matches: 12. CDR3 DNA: TGTGCCAGTAGTTTAAACCGGGACAGATACTACTATGGCTACACCTTC. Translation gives CASSLNRDRYYYGYTF.

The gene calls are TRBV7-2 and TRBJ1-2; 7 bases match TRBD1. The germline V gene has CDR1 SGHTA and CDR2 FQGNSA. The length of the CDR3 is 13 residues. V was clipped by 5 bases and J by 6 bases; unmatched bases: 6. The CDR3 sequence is CASSKGQINGYTF. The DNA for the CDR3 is TGTGCCAGCAGCAAGGGACAGATAAATGGCTACACCTTC.

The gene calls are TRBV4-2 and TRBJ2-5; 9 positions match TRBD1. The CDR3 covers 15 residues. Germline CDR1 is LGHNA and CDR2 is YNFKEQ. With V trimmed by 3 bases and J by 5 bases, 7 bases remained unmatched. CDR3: CASSQWTGEVETQYF. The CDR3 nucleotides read TGTGCCAGCAGCCAGTGGACAGGGGAAGTGGAGACCCAGTACTTC.

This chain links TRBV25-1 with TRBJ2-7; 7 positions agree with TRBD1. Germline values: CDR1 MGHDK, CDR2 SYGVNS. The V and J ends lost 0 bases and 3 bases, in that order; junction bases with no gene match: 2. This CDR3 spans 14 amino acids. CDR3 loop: CASSEYGQVYEQYF. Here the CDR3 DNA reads TGTGCCAGCAGTGAATACGGACAGGTCTACGAGCAGTACTTC.

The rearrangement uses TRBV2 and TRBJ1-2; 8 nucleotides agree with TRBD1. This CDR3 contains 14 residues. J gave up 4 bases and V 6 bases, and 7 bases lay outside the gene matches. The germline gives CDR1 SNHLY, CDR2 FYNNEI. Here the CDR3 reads CASSTGGTSYGYTF. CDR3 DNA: TGTGCCAGCAGCACAGGGGGGACCAGCTATGGCTACACCTTC.

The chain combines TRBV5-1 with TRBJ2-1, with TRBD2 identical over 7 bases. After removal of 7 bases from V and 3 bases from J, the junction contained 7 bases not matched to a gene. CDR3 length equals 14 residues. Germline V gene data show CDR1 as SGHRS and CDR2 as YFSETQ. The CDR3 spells CASALAEIYNEQFF. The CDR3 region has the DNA TGCGCCAGCGCCCTAGCGGAAATCTACAATGAGCAGTTCTTC.